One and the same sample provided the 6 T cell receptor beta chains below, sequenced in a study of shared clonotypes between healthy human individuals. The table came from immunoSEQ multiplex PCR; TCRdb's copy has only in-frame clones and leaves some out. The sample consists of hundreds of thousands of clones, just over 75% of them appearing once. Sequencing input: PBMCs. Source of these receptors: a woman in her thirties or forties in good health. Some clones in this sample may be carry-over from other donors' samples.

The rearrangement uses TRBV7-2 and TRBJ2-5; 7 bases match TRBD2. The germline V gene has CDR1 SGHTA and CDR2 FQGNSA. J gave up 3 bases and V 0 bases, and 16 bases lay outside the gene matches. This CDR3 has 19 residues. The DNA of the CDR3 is TGTGCCAGCAGCTTAGCGCCGGTTAGAACGGGAGGTCATAAAGAGACCCAGTACTTC. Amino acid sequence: CASSLAPVRTGGHKETQYF.

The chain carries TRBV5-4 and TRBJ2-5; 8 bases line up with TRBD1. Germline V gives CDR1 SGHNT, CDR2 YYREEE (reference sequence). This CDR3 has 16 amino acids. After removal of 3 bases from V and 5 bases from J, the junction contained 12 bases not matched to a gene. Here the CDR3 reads CASSSPGGLGSETQYF. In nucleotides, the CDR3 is TGTGCCAGCAGCTCCCCAGGGGGCCTCGGTTCCGAGACCCAGTACTTC.

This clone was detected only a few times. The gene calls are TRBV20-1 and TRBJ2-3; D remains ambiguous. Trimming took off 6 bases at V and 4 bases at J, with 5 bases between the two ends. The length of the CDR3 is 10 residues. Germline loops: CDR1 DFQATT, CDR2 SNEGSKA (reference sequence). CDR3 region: CSARSDTQYF. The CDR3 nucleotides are TGCAGTGCCCGGTCAGATACGCAGTATTTT.

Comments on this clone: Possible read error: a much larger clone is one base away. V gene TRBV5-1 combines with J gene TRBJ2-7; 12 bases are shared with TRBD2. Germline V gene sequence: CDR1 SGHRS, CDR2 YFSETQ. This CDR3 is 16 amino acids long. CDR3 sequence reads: CASSSLAGGPGYEQCF. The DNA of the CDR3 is TGCGCCAGCAGCTCGCTAGCGGGAGGGCCGGGTTACGAGCAGTGCTTC.

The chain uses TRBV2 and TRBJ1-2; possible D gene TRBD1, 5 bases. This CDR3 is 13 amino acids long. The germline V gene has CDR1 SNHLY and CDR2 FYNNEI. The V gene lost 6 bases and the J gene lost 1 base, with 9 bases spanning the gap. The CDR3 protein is CASRQGFNYGYTF. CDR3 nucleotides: TGTGCCAGCAGGCAGGGCTTTAACTATGGCTACACCTTC. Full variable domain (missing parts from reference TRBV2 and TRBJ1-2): EPEVTQTPSHQVTQMGQEVILRCVPISNHLYFYWYRQILGQKVEFLVSFYNNEISEKSEIFDDQFSVERPDGSNFTLKIRSTKLEDSAMYFCASRQGFNYGYTFGSGTRLTVV.

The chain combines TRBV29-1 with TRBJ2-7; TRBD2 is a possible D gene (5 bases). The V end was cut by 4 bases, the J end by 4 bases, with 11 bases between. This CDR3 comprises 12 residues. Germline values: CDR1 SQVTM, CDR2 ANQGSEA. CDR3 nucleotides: TGCAGCGTTGTTAGCGATATTTACGAGCAGTACTTC. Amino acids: CSVVSDIYEQYF.